This note documents a single TCR beta chain sequence. This specimen belongs to a study of blood T cell repertoires in COVID-19. Study-level information: T cells, B-cell-depleted T cells, or PBMCs supplied cDNA or gDNA.

The CDR3 length is 13 residues. Germline assignment: CDR1 SGHVS and CDR2 FQNEAQ. Trimming pared 2 bases from V and 2 bases from J, leaving 6 bases between. Per the study methods: Amplification of reference gene primers provided the estimated nucleated cell counts. Produced via immunoSEQ multiplex PCR; TCRdb's table is partial and in-frame only. The V and J calls and clone size are taken from that table; D and trimming were inferred from the DNA. The sample has roughly 250,000 clones, 70% to 90% seen once. The sequence was obtained from a woman aged 55-75 years with active or convalescent COVID-19. The sequenced sample was peripheral blood. The chain uses TRBV7-8 and TRBJ2-5; D uncertain. In DNA, the CDR3 is TGTGCCAGCAGCTTATTGAGACAAGAGACCCAGTACTTC. Protein sequence: CASSLLRQETQYF.